The sequence of this T cell receptor (beta chain) was determined in a study of cytomegalovirus exposure and HLA in healthy donors. Study information: Most donors, roughly 82% of over 350 genotyped, fell in the Caucasian-associated ancestry cluster. Study-level findings and limits: Investigators reported some 150 TCR beta chains as tied to cytomegalovirus. Earlier analysis found most TCR beta V segments productive about 87% or about 30% of the time. Reportedly, TCR beta sequences accurately predicted HLA-A and HLA-B alleles in most subjects.

The study ran its PCR with 60 Vbeta and 13 Jbeta primers. Clones were sequenced by immunoSEQ multiplex PCR, and TCRdb holds only the in-frame ones, with some missing. Of 150,000 to 200,000 clones detected, around three quarters appear once; the ten largest clones hold approximately 2.1%. Germline CDR1 is SGHRS and CDR2 is YFSETQ. The CDR3 is 13 residues long. Trimming shortened V by 1 base and J by 6 bases, and 11 bases separated the two germline ends. On this clone: Antigen unknown.

The sequence was collected from a woman under 40 in good health and CMV-seropositive. V usage is TRBV5-1 and J usage is TRBJ2-7; weak D call: TRBD1 (6 bases). Sequencing was performed on PBMCs. The CDR3 bases are TGCGCCAGCAGCTTGAGAGCAGGGGTCGAGCAGTACTTC. Amino acids: CASSLRAGVEQYF.